The clone carrying this T cell receptor (beta chain) came up many times. Its target is not known. The CDR3 is 15 residues long. The V gene's germline CDR1 is MGHDK and CDR2 SYGVNS. Deletions cut 8 bases from V and 5 bases from J, with 21 bases between. The data were obtained in a study of T cell repertoires in cytomegalovirus infection. General study points: CMV-specific HLA-C-restricted TCR beta clonotypes dominated the ex vivo response.

One entry per CDR3 protein, called by TCRdb with MiXCR from the reads. This sample carries fewer than 80,000 distinct CDR3 sequences, 3.7% of them seen once, and the ten largest clones take 4.6%. Sequencing was performed on PBMCs. The rearrangement links TRBV25-1 to TRBJ1-1; D not certain. The receptor was derived from a human donor in good health (CMV status not recorded). Some clones in this sample may be carry-over from other donors' samples. The CDR3 nucleotides read TGTGCCAGCCGGACCCTACACACCCCTTTTACTGAAGCTTTCTTT. The encoded protein is CASRTLHTPFTEAFF.